These 8 T cell receptor beta chains share one sample of origin, sequenced in a study of T cells after posttransplantation cyclophosphamide. Using immunoSEQ multiplex PCR, the repertoire was profiled, and TCRdb retains in-frame clones only, with some absent. Of 25,000 to 35,000 clones listed, about 90% are singletons. The specimen sequenced was PBMCs. The receptors stem from a woman in her thirties or forties with a blood cancer, CMV-positive, and with a related stem cell donor.

This sequence joins TRBV7-8 and TRBJ2-6, with 10 bases matching TRBD2. Germline-derived CDR1 and CDR2 are SGHVS and FQNEAQ. CDR3 size: 20 residues. Trimming at V came to 5 bases and at J to 0 bases, leaving 13 bases not matched to a gene. The CDR3 spells CASSPMYFSGGSSGANVLTF. The CDR3 DNA is TGTGCCAGCAGCCCAATGTACTTTAGCGGGGGGTCCTCTGGGGCCAACGTCCTGACTTTC.

This chain uses TRBV6-6 with TRBJ2-3; 7 positions match TRBD2. The V gene end was trimmed by 5 bases and the J gene end by 4 bases; junction bases not matched to a gene: 6. The CDR3 is 14 amino acids. Germline CDR1 reads MNHNY; CDR2 reads SVGAGI (reference sequence). The CDR3 is CASSQGLVADTQYF. The CDR3 DNA sequence: TGTGCCAGCAGTCAAGGACTAGTAGCAGATACGCAGTATTTT.

The V call is TRBV5-1, the J call TRBJ1-1, with D perhaps TRBD1 (5 bases). Trimming removed 4 bases at V and 5 bases at J, with 18 bases between. This CDR3 is built from 15 residues. Germline V gene sequence: CDR1 SGHRS, CDR2 YFSETQ. CDR3 in DNA: TGCGCCAGCAGCGATTCCTCAGGGCGAAGGACTGAAGCTTTCTTT. Its translation: CASSDSSGRRTEAFF.

The chain is built from TRBV9 and TRBJ2-1, with TRBD1 as a possible D gene (6 bases). The CDR3 consists of 13 residues. Germline CDR1 reads SGDLS; CDR2 reads YYNGEE. The V gene lost 7 bases and the J gene lost 6 bases, with 14 bases spanning the gap. As DNA, the CDR3 is TGTGCCAGCGCTCAGGGGCCCTTCAATGAGCAGTTCTTC. Amino acid sequence: CASAQGPFNEQFF. The whole variable domain, filled in from reference TRBV9 and TRBJ2-1, reads DSGVTQTPKHLITATGQRVTLRCSPRSGDLSVYWYQQSLDQGLQFLIQYYNGEERAKGNILERFSAQQFPDLHSELNLSSLELGDSALYFCASAQGPFNEQFFGPGTRLTVL.

The V call is TRBV19, the J call TRBJ1-1; a weak D match, TRBD1 (6 bases). The CDR3 runs 14 residues. V shed 3 bases and J shed 5 bases, with 13 bases lying between them. CDR1 LNHDA and CDR2 SQIVND come from the germline V gene (reference sequence). The CDR3 here is CASSIAGQWTEAFF. CDR3 coding DNA: TGTGCCAGTAGTATTGCAGGACAGTGGACTGAAGCTTTCTTT.

The chain couples TRBV6-5 to TRBJ1-3; 8 bases are shared with TRBD1. J lost 5 bases, V lost 4 bases, and 7 bases had no gene match. This CDR3 contains 15 residues. Looked up from germline, CDR1 is MNHEY and CDR2 is SVGAGI. CDR3 region: CASSSRTGSRNTIYF. Here the CDR3 DNA reads TGTGCCAGCAGTTCGAGGACAGGGTCAAGAAACACCATATATTTT.

J is TRBJ2-7 and V is TRBV28; 7 bases align to TRBD1. CDR3 size: 14 residues. Germline V CDR1 and CDR2: MDHEN, SYDVKM. Trimming cost V 5 bases and J 0 bases; bases outside gene matches: 4. The CDR3 region is CASSLTGLSYEQYF. CDR3 coding DNA: TGTGCCAGCAGTCTGACAGGGCTCTCCTACGAGCAGTACTTC. The full variable domain, rest sourced from reference TRBV28 and TRBJ2-7, is DVKVTQSSRYLVKRTGEKVFLECVQDMDHENMFWYRQDPGLGLRLIYFSYDVKMKEKGDIPEGYSVSREKKERFSLILESASTNQTSMYLCASSLTGLSYEQYFGPGTRLTVT.

The V gene is TRBV7-2, the J gene TRBJ2-7, with 8 nucleotides matching TRBD2. Trimming at V came to 1 base and at J to 0 bases, leaving 5 bases not matched to a gene. CDR1 is SGHTA and CDR2 is FQGNSA in the germline V gene. This CDR3 comprises 16 residues. The CDR3 DNA is TGTGCCAGCAGCTTAGATGGCGGGGGGATCTCCTACGAGCAGTACTTC. It codes for CASSLDGGGISYEQYF.